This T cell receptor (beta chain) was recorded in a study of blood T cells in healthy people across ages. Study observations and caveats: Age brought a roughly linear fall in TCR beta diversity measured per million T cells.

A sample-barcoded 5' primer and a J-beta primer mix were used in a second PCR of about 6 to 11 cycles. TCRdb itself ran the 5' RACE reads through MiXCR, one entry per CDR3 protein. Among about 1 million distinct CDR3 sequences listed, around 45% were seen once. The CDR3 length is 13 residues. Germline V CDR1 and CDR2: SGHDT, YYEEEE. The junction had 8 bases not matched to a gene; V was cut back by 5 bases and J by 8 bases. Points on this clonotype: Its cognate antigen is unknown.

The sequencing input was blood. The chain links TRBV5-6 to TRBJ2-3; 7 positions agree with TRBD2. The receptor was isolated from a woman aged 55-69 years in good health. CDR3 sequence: CASRGDWEGTQYF. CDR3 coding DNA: TGTGCCAGCAGGGGGGACTGGGAGGGTACGCAGTATTTT.